The source of this TCR beta chain is a study of cytotoxic CD8 clonotypes in ibrutinib-treated CLL. The table came from immunoSEQ multiplex PCR; TCRdb's copy has only in-frame clones and leaves some out. The sample consists of 80,000 to 95,000 clones, about 76% of them appearing once. Germline-derived CDR1 and CDR2 are SGHRS and YFSETQ. This CDR3 is 15 amino acids long. Trimming cost V 2 bases and J 2 bases; bases outside gene matches: 1. This chain connects TRBV5-1 to TRBJ2-6; 7 bases map to TRBD1. This receptor was taken from a human donor with chronic lymphocytic leukemia. Here the sequenced sample was PBMCs, taken after 12 months of ibrutinib treatment. CDR3 sequence reads: CASSLQGPGANVLTF. The CDR3 nucleotides read TGCGCCAGCAGCTTACAGGGGCCTGGGGCCAACGTCCTGACTTTC.